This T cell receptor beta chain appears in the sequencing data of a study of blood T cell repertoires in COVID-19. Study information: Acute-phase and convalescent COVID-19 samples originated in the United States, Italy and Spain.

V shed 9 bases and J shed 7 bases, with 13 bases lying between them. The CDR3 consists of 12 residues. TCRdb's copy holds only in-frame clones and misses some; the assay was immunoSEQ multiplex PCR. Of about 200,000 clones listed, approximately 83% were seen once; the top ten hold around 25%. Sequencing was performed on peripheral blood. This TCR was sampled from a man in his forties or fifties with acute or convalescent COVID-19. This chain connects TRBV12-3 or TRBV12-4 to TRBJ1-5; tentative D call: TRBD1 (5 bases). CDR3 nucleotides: TGTGCCAGTACAGACAGTGGCCAGCCCCAGCATTTT. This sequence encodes CASTDSGQPQHF.